This note documents a single TCR beta chain sequence. This specimen belongs to a study of radiotherapy plus CTLA-4 blockade in lung cancer. Germline CDR1 and CDR2: MNHEY and SMNVEV (reference sequence). This CDR3 is built from 15 residues. Between the trimmed V and J ends, which lost 8 bases and 4 bases, there was a span of 20 bases. This table comes from immunoSEQ multiplex PCR, and its TCRdb copy is limited to in-frame clones, with some not included. The sample records tens of thousands of clones, roughly 83% being singletons. In chemo-refractory metastatic non-small-cell lung cancer, patients got ipilimumab CTLA-4 blockade together with focal radiation.

This specimen was peripheral blood, taken from a patient treated with radiotherapy plus ipilimumab. The J gene is TRBJ1-1, the V gene TRBV27, with D tentatively TRBD1 (6 bases). The TCR was taken from a human donor with non-small cell lung cancer who had a complete response to radiotherapy plus ipilimumab. CDR3 DNA: TGTGCCAGCGGATCATCCGACAGGTTTGGCACTGAAGCTTTCTTT. This encodes CASGSSDRFGTEAFF.